Listed here are 16 T cell receptor beta chains from one sample, sequenced in a study of T cell repertoires in ileal Crohn's disease. The repertoire was sequenced with immunoSEQ multiplex PCR; TCRdb's copy has only in-frame clones and lacks some. The table has roughly 13,000 clones, roughly 80% seen once. The sequencing input was ileal tissue. Every receptor here comes from an adult with Crohn's disease.

V usage is TRBV5-1 and J usage is TRBJ2-2, with 11 bases fitting TRBD2. The CDR3 runs 19 residues. Germline CDR1 SGHRS, CDR2 YFSETQ. Trimming removed 1 base from V and 0 bases from J; junction bases left unmatched: 8. Here the CDR3 reads CASSLIPLAGGSNTGELFF. CDR3 bases: TGCGCCAGCAGCTTGATCCCCCTAGCGGGAGGATCGAACACCGGGGAGCTGTTTTTT.

This chain uses TRBV2 with TRBJ2-2; TRBD1 is a possible D gene (5 bases). V was clipped by 4 bases and J by 8 bases, with 8 bases between them. This CDR3 comprises 12 residues. Per the germline V gene, CDR1 is SNHLY and CDR2 is FYNNEI. This CDR3 reads CASSGDRGELFF. In DNA, the CDR3 is TGTGCCAGCAGTGGAGACAGAGGGGAGCTGTTTTTT.

Only one count was recorded for this clone. The V and J genes are TRBV7-6 and TRBJ2-5, with 14 bases fitting TRBD2. Germline V gene data show CDR1 as SGHVS and CDR2 as FNYEAQ. The CDR3 length is 15 residues. Unmatched junction bases numbered 1, after V lost 3 bases and J lost 4 bases. The CDR3 bases are TGTGCCAGCAGCTTCGGGACTAGCGGGAGAGAGACCCAGTACTTC. The encoded protein is CASSFGTSGRETQYF.

This rearrangement joins TRBV5-1 to TRBJ1-2; D perhaps matches TRBD1 (6 bases). This CDR3 is built from 15 residues. Between the trimmed V and J ends, which lost 1 base and 2 bases, there was a span of 12 bases. The germline V gene encodes CDR1 SGHRS and CDR2 YFSETQ. The CDR3 spells CASSLYREPNYGYTF. CDR3 nucleotides: TGCGCCAGCAGCTTGTACAGGGAGCCCAACTATGGCTACACCTTC.

The chain couples TRBV25-1 to TRBJ2-3; D perhaps matches TRBD1 (6 bases). V was trimmed by 2 bases and J by 7 bases, leaving 10 bases between them. Looked up from germline, CDR1 is MGHDK and CDR2 is SYGVNS. The CDR3 is made up of 13 amino acids. Here the CDR3 reads CASSEIQGNTQYF. The CDR3 DNA reads as TGTGCCAGCAGTGAAATACAGGGAAATACGCAGTATTTT.

By its share, this clone is medium-sized. The chain carries TRBV30 and TRBJ2-3; D is ambiguous. This CDR3 has 10 residues. The V and J ends lost 7 bases and 3 bases respectively, with 5 bases between them. From germline, CDR1 is GTSNPN and CDR2 SVGIG (reference sequence). Written as DNA, the CDR3 is TGTGCCTCAGAAACAGATACGCAGTATTTT. Amino acids: CASETDTQYF.

The genes are TRBV7-2 and TRBJ2-7, with D possibly matching TRBD2 (5 bases). Germline V gene lookup returns CDR1 SGHTA and CDR2 FQGNSA. The CDR3 covers 14 residues. Trimming removed 1 base at V and 5 bases at J, with 12 bases between. This CDR3 is CASSLGASRDEQYF. The DNA of the CDR3 is TGTGCCAGCAGCTTAGGGGCTAGCAGAGACGAGCAGTACTTC.

The V gene is TRBV7-2, the J gene TRBJ2-5; 7 bases fit TRBD2. CDR1 SGHTA and CDR2 FQGNSA come from the germline V gene. J gave up 4 bases and V 0 bases, and 2 bases lay outside the gene matches. This CDR3 comprises 14 residues. CDR3 in DNA: TGTGCCAGCAGCTTAGCGGCGGGAGTAGAGACCCAGTACTTC. This encodes CASSLAAGVETQYF.

V gene TRBV7-2 combines with J gene TRBJ2-7; D is uncertain. Trimming left V 8 bases short and J 6 bases short, with 20 bases between. Germline V gives CDR1 SGHTA, CDR2 FQGNSA. The CDR3 spans 14 residues. CDR3 loop: CASGHQVSVAEQYF. The CDR3 DNA reads as TGTGCCAGCGGTCATCAGGTATCAGTTGCCGAGCAGTACTTC.

The chain couples TRBV7-9 to TRBJ2-7, with a weak D call TRBD1 (6 bases). The CDR3 consists of 14 residues. The V gene lost 5 bases and the J gene lost 5 bases, with 16 bases spanning the gap. Germline loops: CDR1 SEHNR, CDR2 FQNEAQ (reference sequence). The CDR3 sequence: CASSQTGVRNEQYF. CDR3 nucleotides: TGTGCCAGCAGCCAGACAGGAGTCCGAAACGAGCAGTACTTC.

V and J are TRBV10-3 and TRBJ1-1, with D uncertain. This CDR3 has 14 residues. With 5 bases removed from V and 1 base from J, the gap between germline ends came to 11 bases. Germline values: CDR1 ENHRY, CDR2 SYGVKD. The CDR3 is CAISHPGENTEAFF. CDR3 bases: TGTGCCATCAGTCACCCCGGGGAGAACACTGAAGCTTTCTTT.

This clone has a handful of counts. The rearrangement links TRBV6-1 to TRBJ2-7; TRBD1 is a possible D gene (5 bases). The CDR3 runs to 14 residues. Germline assignment: CDR1 MNHNS and CDR2 SASEGT. The V end was cut by 1 base, the J end by 2 bases, with 9 bases between. The CDR3 bases are TGTGCCAGCAGTGAAGGAGGACACCCCTACGAGCAGTACTTC. Translation gives CASSEGGHPYEQYF.

The chain is built from TRBV6-6 and TRBJ1-2; 7 nucleotides match TRBD1. Germline CDR1 and CDR2: MNHNY and SVGAGI (reference sequence). This CDR3 has 14 amino acids. The trim removed 6 bases at V and 1 base at J, leaving 5 bases unmatched. The CDR3 loop reads CASRSGQHNYGYTF. The DNA for the CDR3 is TGTGCCAGCAGGTCGGGACAGCATAACTATGGCTACACCTTC.

This chain connects TRBV5-4 to TRBJ1-2, with D uncertain. V was cut by 3 bases and J by 7 bases, with 7 bases left in between. Germline V CDR1 and CDR2: SGHNT, YYREEE (reference sequence). The CDR3 extends over 11 amino acids. The CDR3 DNA follows: TGTGCCAGCAGCTCTACCGGTGGCTACACCTTC. As protein: CASSSTGGYTF.

V gene TRBV5-3 combines with J gene TRBJ1-3, with D perhaps matching TRBD1 (5 bases). TRBV5-3 falls under the ORF class, with uncertain function. Trimming took 8 bases from V and 0 from J, leaving 15 bases between them. The CDR3 has 15 amino acids. CDR3 protein: CASRRCRDSGNTIYF. CDR3 nucleotide sequence: TGTGCCAGCCGGCGGTGCAGGGACTCTGGAAACACCATATATTTT.

This chain uses TRBV2 with TRBJ1-4, with D unclear. V lost 0 bases, J lost 7 bases, and 12 bases lay in between. The germline gives CDR1 SNHLY, CDR2 FYNNEI. The CDR3 has 15 residues. The CDR3, as DNA: TGTGCCAGCAGTGAAGCCCCGGCGGTGGTTGAAAAACTGTTTTTT. It codes for CASSEAPAVVEKLFF.